This is a list of T cell receptor beta chains from one sample in a study of Ad26.COV2.S vaccination and SARS-CoV-2 variants. TCRdb's table, derived via immunoSEQ multiplex PCR, lists solely in-frame clones and lacks some. Found here are about half a million clones, 89% of them singletons; the top ten hold 1.7%. This specimen consisted of peripheral blood, obtained in a trial of Ad26.COV2.S vaccine versus placebo. Receptors were obtained from a person between 18 and 65 years old who received the Ad26.COV2.S COVID-19 vaccine or a placebo. Both conserved end residues are part of each CDR3. Fields, in order: V gene, D gene, clone size, J gene, CDR3 DNA, CDR3 protein. D genes are given only for firm matches. The size field is filled for only some rows; it gives once, few, many or a size class.

TRBV4-1	-	few	TRBJ1-2	TGCGCCAGCAGCCAAGTATCTAGCGGTGGCTACACCTTC	CASSQVSSGGYTF
TRBV14	TRBD1	-	TRBJ2-2	TGTGCCAGCAGCCAGGACAGGGGACTGTACACCGGGGAGCTGTTTTTT	CASSQDRGLYTGELFF
TRBV6-2/TRBV6-3	-	-	TRBJ2-2	TGTGCCAGCAGTTACTTTGGGCAGGTCACCGGGGAGCTGTTTTTT	CASSYFGQVTGELFF
TRBV6-5	TRBD2	-	TRBJ2-1	TGTGCCAGCAGTAAGGGACTAGCGGGCTACAATGAGCAGTTCTTC	CASSKGLAGYNEQFF
TRBV7-9	TRBD1	-	TRBJ2-1	TGTGCCAGCAGCTTATTCGGGACAGGGAACAATGAGCAGTTCTTC	CASSLFGTGNNEQFF
TRBV6-5	-	once	TRBJ2-7	TGTGCCAGCAGTTACTCGAGGTTAACCTACGAGCAGTACTTC	CASSYSRLTYEQYF
TRBV7-8	-	-	TRBJ2-5	TGTGCCAGCAGCTTCCGGACGGACCAAGAGACCCAGTACTTC	CASSFRTDQETQYF
TRBV5-4	TRBD2	-	TRBJ2-7	TGTGCCAGCAGCTTGGGCGGGGGGCCCTCCTACGAGCAGTACTTC	CASSLGGGPSYEQYF
TRBV7-2	-	-	TRBJ1-2	TGTGCCAGCAGCTTGACAGGTGGCTATGGCTACACCTTC	CASSLTGGYGYTF
TRBV6-5	-	-	TRBJ1-2	TGTGCCAGCAGTTACAGGGGGTTTGGCTACACCTTC	CASSYRGFGYTF
TRBV5-1	TRBD2	-	TRBJ2-1	TGCGCCAGCAGCTTCTACTCGGGACTAACAGACAATGAGCAGTTCTTC	CASSFYSGLTDNEQFF
TRBV7-8	-	-	TRBJ1-1	TGTGCCAGCAGCTTACGGGGACAACCATTCACTGAAGCTTTCTTT	CASSLRGQPFTEAFF